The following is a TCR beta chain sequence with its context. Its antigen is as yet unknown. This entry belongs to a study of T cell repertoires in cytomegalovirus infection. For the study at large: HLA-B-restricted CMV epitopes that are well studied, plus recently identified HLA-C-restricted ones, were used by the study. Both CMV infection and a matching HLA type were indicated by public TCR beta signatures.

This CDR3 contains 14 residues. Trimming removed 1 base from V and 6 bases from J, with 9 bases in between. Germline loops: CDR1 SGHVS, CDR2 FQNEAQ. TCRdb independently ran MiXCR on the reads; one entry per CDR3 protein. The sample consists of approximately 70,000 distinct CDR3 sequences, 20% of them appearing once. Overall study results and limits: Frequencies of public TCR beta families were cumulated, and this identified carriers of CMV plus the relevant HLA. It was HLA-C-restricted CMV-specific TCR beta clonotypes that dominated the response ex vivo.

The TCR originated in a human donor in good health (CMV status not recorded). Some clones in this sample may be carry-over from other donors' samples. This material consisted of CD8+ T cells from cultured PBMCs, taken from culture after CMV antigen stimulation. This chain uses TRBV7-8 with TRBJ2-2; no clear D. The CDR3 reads CASSLEISPGELFF. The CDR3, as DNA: TGTGCCAGCAGCTTAGAAATTAGCCCCGGGGAGCTGTTTTTT. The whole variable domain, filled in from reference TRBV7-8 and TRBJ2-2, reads GAGVSQSPRYKVAKRGQDVALRCDPISGHVSLFWYQQALGQGPEFLTYFQNEAQLDKSGLPSDRFFAERPEGSVSTLKIQRTQQEDSAVYLCASSLEISPGELFFGEGSRLTVL.